This is a list of T cell receptor beta chains from one sample in a study of tumor-infiltrating lymphocytes in glioblastoma multiforme. TCRdb analysed the multiplex PCR reads with MiXCR anew, one entry per CDR3 protein. Of 9,900 or so distinct CDR3 sequences listed, 65% to 75% are singletons. Sequenced material: brain tumor tissue. These receptors were collected from a male donor with glioblastoma. Both conserved end residues are part of each CDR3. D genes are given only for firm matches.

cdr3_length	d_call	v_call	j_call	cdr3_aa
14	-	TRBV28	TRBJ1-5	CASSLGGGFQPQHF
16	TRBD2	TRBV9	TRBJ2-2	CASSPLAGDRTGELFF
14	-	TRBV2	TRBJ1-6	CARSLLRGNSPLHF
13	TRBD1	TRBV6-5	TRBJ1-1	CASSPDRGPEAFF
17	TRBD1	TRBV19	TRBJ2-5	CASSIWTGGAFLETQYF
13	TRBD2	TRBV6-1	TRBJ2-3	CASSLAGTDTQYF
14	TRBD1	TRBV11-1	TRBJ1-1	CGSSLEEWDSDAFF
14	-	TRBV7-9	TRBJ2-7	CASSLVGGGYEQYF
16	-	TRBV6-2/TRBV6-3	TRBJ2-2	CASSHHPDRPTGELSF
14	-	TRBV5-1	TRBJ2-5	CASSSFEEGWDQYF
15	-	TRBV6-2/TRBV6-3	TRBJ1-5	CASSYSSGEDQPQHF
14	-	TRBV11-2	TRBJ2-3	CASSPGGHTDTQYF
14	TRBD2	TRBV11-2	TRBJ2-3	CASSFLAGGDTQYF
14	TRBD1	TRBV20-1	TRBJ2-7	CSAYPGQTSYEQYF
15	-	TRBV20-1	TRBJ2-7	CSAEEGTSEGYEQYF
16	-	TRBV20-1	TRBJ1-4	CSAREEDVSAEEKLSF
16	-	TRBV11-2	TRBJ2-2	CASSLDLPPNTGELFF
15	-	TRBV4-1	TRBJ1-5	CTSSQGLTSNQPQHF
14	TRBD2	TRBV20-1	TRBJ2-5	CSARDGGAEETQYF
15	-	TRBV30	TRBJ2-7	CAWTRRQGRAYGQYF
13	-	TRBV11-3	TRBJ2-1	CASSFTNGDEQFF
13	-	TRBV19	TRBJ2-7	CASGDGSWYEQYF
12	-	TRBV20-1	TRBJ1-1	CSARWGNTEAFF
15	TRBD2	TRBV4-1	TRBJ2-1	CASSQGGLASLEQFF
14	-	TRBV11-2	TRBJ2-3	CASSLDWSLDTQYF
15	TRBD2	TRBV11-2	TRBJ2-5	CASASSRLAGEAQYF
16	-	TRBV4-1	TRBJ1-5	CASSQVAGVSNQPQHF
14	-	TRBV11-2	TRBJ2-3	CASSLDRPLDTQYF
14	-	TRBV11-2	TRBJ2-1	CASSSGQGDGEQFF
16	TRBD1	TRBV20-1	TRBJ2-5	CSARDGTGGIKETQYF
12	-	TRBV20-1	TRBJ2-2	CSASRGTGELFF
15	TRBD2	TRBV29-1	TRBJ2-5	CSVELTSGRWETQYF
10	-	TRBV6-5	TRBJ2-7	CASRFYEQYF
18	-	TRBV5-4	TRBJ2-2	CASSRDHPGMGSTGEPFF
19	TRBD2	TRBV6-1	TRBJ2-1	CASSEPLAGGPWSYNEQFF
16	TRBD1	TRBV7-9	TRBJ1-4	CASSSSQGEGSEKLFF
13	-	TRBV11-2	TRBJ1-1	CASSQQVATEAFF
12	-	TRBV20-1	TRBJ2-1	CIARRSLNERFF
15	-	TRBV20-1	TRBJ2-3	CSAVTGHHLTDTQYF
18	TRBD2	TRBV12-3/TRBV12-4	TRBJ2-3	CASRTGLAGGKRRDTQYF
13	-	TRBV11-2	TRBJ1-1	CASSLERENEAFF
13	-	TRBV11-1	TRBJ2-7	CASSPSMGYEQYF
11	-	TRBV29-1	TRBJ2-5	CSGHAGGTQYF
14	-	TRBV11-3	TRBJ2-1	CASSLGWDENEQFF
16	TRBD1	TRBV14	TRBJ1-6	CASSLPYGTGVSHLHF
12	-	TRBV10-2	TRBJ1-1	CASSDRNTEAFF
16	TRBD2	TRBV4-1	TRBJ2-1	CASSLRLAGGDNEQFF